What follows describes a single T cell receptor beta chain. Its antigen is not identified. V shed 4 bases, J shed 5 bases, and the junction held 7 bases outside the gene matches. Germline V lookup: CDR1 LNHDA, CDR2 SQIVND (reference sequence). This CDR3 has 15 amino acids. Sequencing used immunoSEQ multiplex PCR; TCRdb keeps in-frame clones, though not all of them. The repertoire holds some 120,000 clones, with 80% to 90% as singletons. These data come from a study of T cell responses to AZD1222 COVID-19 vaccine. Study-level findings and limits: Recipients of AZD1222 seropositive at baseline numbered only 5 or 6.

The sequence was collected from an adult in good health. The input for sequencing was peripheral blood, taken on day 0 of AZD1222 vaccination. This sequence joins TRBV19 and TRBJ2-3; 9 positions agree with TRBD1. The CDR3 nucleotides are TGTGCCAGTAGTAAAGGGACAGGGAGAATAGATACGCAGTATTTT. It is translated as CASSKGTGRIDTQYF.